This T cell receptor (beta chain) was identified during a study of shared clonotypes between healthy human individuals. The overall study: The donors, a couple of women and a few men, were aged 18 to 49. Regarding the study as a whole: Naive CD4 clonotypes overlapped across a handful of donors at roughly 5.1%.

Points on this clone: Antigen specificity is unknown.

The material for each subset, its genomic DNA, was split evenly across several immunoSEQ plates. In the authors' workflow: Filtering differed, since immunoSEQ gave only junction sequences and no quality scores. Using immunoSEQ multiplex PCR, the repertoire was profiled, and TCRdb retains in-frame clones only, with some absent. V and J calls and clone size are copied from that table; D and trimming were computed from the DNA. The sample records about 2 million clones, roughly 95% being singletons. Trimming stripped 0 bases from V and 3 bases from J, with 18 bases between. The CDR3 is made up of 18 amino acids. The germline V gene encodes CDR1 SGHNT and CDR2 YENEEA.

This chain joins TRBV11-3 and TRBJ1-5, with D possibly TRBD1 on 6 matching bases. Sequenced sample: naive CD4+ T cells sorted from blood. The subset denotes: CD45RA+ positively selected. The clonotype originates from a man aged 18 to 30 in good health. Written as DNA, the CDR3 is TGTGCCAGCAGCTTAGAGGGGTGGAGGACAGAGAACAATCAGCCCCAGCATTTT. As protein: CASSLEGWRTENNQPQHF. The full variable domain, completed using reference TRBV11-3 and TRBJ1-5, is EAGVVQSPRYKIIEKKQPVAFWCNPISGHNTLYWYLQNLGQGPELLIRYENEEAVDDSQLPKDRFSAERLKGVDSTLKIQPAELGDSAVYLCASSLEGWRTENNQPQHFGDGTRLSIL.